Listed here are 20 T cell receptor beta chains from one sample, sequenced in a study of type 1 regulatory T cells (dated by TCRdb to the early 2020s). The data were produced on an Illumina MiSeq. Clones were called with MiXCR by TCRdb after fastp trimmed the public reads at Q25, and only in-frame beta chains were retained. Records with the same CDR3 protein are collapsed into one entry carrying the most frequent genes and DNA. The table for this sample lists 80,000 to 100,000 distinct CDR3 sequences; about 28% of them were counted only once. 2.2% of the sample is taken by the ten largest. Sequenced: CD4+ T cells, either the whole sample or a sorted fraction (not recorded which). These TCRs come from a human donor in good health.

Here the CDR3 DNA reads TGTGCCAGCACCTTACAGGCCTTTAATTCACCCCTCCACTTT. Translation: CASTLQAFNSPLHF. J is TRBJ1-6 and V is TRBV6-5; weak D call: TRBD1 (5 bases). The CDR3 consists of 14 residues. The germline V gene has CDR1 MNHEY and CDR2 SVGAGI. The V and J ends lost 7 bases and 6 bases respectively, with 13 bases between them.

This clonotype has just a few counts. V usage is TRBV28 and J usage is TRBJ2-7, with 11 bases aligning to TRBD2. CDR1 and CDR2 from the germline V gene are MDHEN and SYDVKM. Trimming cost V 5 bases and J 2 bases; bases outside gene matches: 8. There are 16 residues in the CDR3. The CDR3 bases are TGTGCCAGCAGTGTGACTAGCGGGACCTTCACCTACGAGCAGTACTTC. It specifies CASSVTSGTFTYEQYF.

This clonotype was seen more than once but under ten times. The CDR3 DNA sequence: TGCGCCAGCAGCCTGGAGGGCCGAGGAGAAGAGACCCAGTACTTC. This encodes CASSLEGRGEETQYF. This rearrangement joins TRBV5-1 to TRBJ2-5; D perhaps matches TRBD2 (6 bases). V shed 4 bases and J shed 3 bases, with 16 bases lying between them. The germline gives CDR1 SGHRS, CDR2 YFSETQ. The CDR3 is 15 residues long. The full variable domain, with the rest looked up from reference TRBV5-1 and TRBJ2-5, is KAGVTQTPRYLIKTRGQQVTLSCSPISGHRSVSWYQQTPGQGLQFLFEYFSETQRNKGNFPGRFSGRQFSNSRSEMNVSTLELGDSALYLCASSLEGRGEETQYFGPGTRLLVL.

This clonotype was detected a few times. The rearrangement joins TRBV5-1 to TRBJ2-7; TRBD1 agrees at 11 bases. The CDR3 has 15 amino acids. The V segment lost 5 bases and the J segment 2 bases; nucleotides outside the gene matches: 6. CDR1 and CDR2 (germline): SGHRS, YFSETQ. The CDR3 protein is CASRPGQGAPYEQYF. CDR3 bases: TGCGCCAGCAGACCCGGACAGGGGGCCCCCTACGAGCAGTACTTC.

The gene calls are TRBV24-1 and TRBJ2-1; perhaps TRBD2 as D (6 bases). The CDR3 runs 16 residues. Looked up from germline, CDR1 is KGHDR and CDR2 is SFDVKD. The V end lost 4 bases, the J end lost 3 bases, and 15 bases lay between the germline ends. Here the CDR3 reads CATSDIAASDYNEQFF. Written as DNA, the CDR3 is TGTGCCACCAGTGACATAGCGGCATCCGACTACAATGAGCAGTTCTTC.

The chain joins TRBV18 to TRBJ2-4, with 7 bases identical to TRBD1. The CDR3 is 15 residues long. From germline, CDR1 is KGHSH and CDR2 LQKENI. The V segment lost 3 bases and the J segment 3 bases; nucleotides outside the gene matches: 5. The DNA for the CDR3 is TGTGCCAGCTCACCGAAGGGACAGAACAAAAACATTCAGTACTTC. It is translated as CASSPKGQNKNIQYF.

This clonotype was observed a few times. The V and J genes are TRBV29-1 and TRBJ2-1, with D perhaps TRBD1 (5 bases). V shed 2 bases and J shed 7 bases, with 12 bases lying between them. Germline-derived CDR1 and CDR2 are SQVTM and ANQGSEA. CDR3 length equals 13 residues. The CDR3 region has the DNA TGCAGCGTTGAAAGGGGTCGGCAAAATGAGCAGTTCTTC. Protein sequence: CSVERGRQNEQFF.

V and J are TRBV7-9 and TRBJ2-7, with D uncertain. The CDR3 is 14 residues long. Germline V CDR1 and CDR2: SEHNR, FQNEAQ (reference sequence). V lost 0 bases and J 2 bases, leaving 8 bases between the germline ends. The CDR3 sequence is CASSLAGPPYEQYF. The CDR3 DNA reads as TGTGCCAGCAGCTTAGCAGGTCCTCCCTACGAGCAGTACTTC.

The genes are TRBV5-1 and TRBJ2-5, with a tentative D call TRBD1 (5 bases). CDR1 is SGHRS, CDR2 YFSETQ, per germline. V gave up 5 bases and J gave up 5 bases, with 19 bases separating them. There are 15 residues in the CDR3. The CDR3 nucleotides read TGCGCCAGCAGACTTGTGGCAGGGTTTCTGGAGACCCAGTACTTC. Amino acids: CASRLVAGFLETQYF.

In this sample, this clonotype turned up a few times. This chain connects TRBV4-3 to TRBJ1-2; no reliable D call. The germline V gene has CDR1 LGHNA and CDR2 YSLEER. Trimming shortened V by 0 bases and J by 2 bases, and 10 bases separated the two germline ends. This CDR3 spans 15 amino acids. CDR3 protein: CASSQDAMGNYGYTF. CDR3 nucleotides: TGCGCCAGCAGCCAAGATGCCATGGGGAACTATGGCTACACCTTC.

This clonotype was found a few times. The chain carries TRBV7-2 and TRBJ2-1; D gene uncertain. The CDR3 is made up of 14 amino acids. Trimming removed 1 base from V and 5 bases from J, with 9 bases in between. The germline V gene encodes CDR1 SGHTA and CDR2 FQGNSA. CDR3 residues: CASSLEGGHNEQFF. The CDR3 region has the DNA TGTGCCAGCAGCTTAGAGGGCGGCCACAATGAGCAGTTCTTC. Full variable domain (remainder filled in from reference TRBV7-2 and TRBJ2-1): GAGVSQSPSNKVTEKGKDVELRCDPISGHTALYWYRQSLGQGLEFLIYFQGNSAPDKSGLPSDRFSAERTGGSVSTLTIQRTQQEDSAVYLCASSLEGGHNEQFFGPGTRLTVL.

This clonotype was seen only once. The chain combines TRBV7-2 with TRBJ2-1; 7 positions match TRBD1. From germline, CDR1 is SGHTA and CDR2 FQGNSA. The CDR3 covers 17 residues. V gave up 1 base and J gave up 3 bases; unmatched junction bases: 9. The CDR3 nucleotides read TGTGCCAGCAGCTTAGTCCGACAGGGAGTCAACTACAATGAGCAGTTCTTC. Its translation is CASSLVRQGVNYNEQFF.

A few counts support this clonotype. The rearrangement uses TRBV5-4 and TRBJ2-7; D possibly corresponds to TRBD2 (5 bases). Germline V gene sequence: CDR1 SGHNT, CDR2 YYREEE (reference sequence). V lost 0 bases, J lost 2 bases, and 9 bases lay in between. The CDR3 extends over 14 amino acids. Here the CDR3 DNA reads TGTGCCAGCAGCTTGGGGAGGATGGCCTACGAGCAGTACTTC. Translating gives CASSLGRMAYEQYF.

The V and J genes are TRBV25-1 and TRBJ1-3; D is possibly TRBD1 (5 bases). Germline CDR1 and CDR2: MGHDK and SYGVNS. V was shortened by 4 bases and J by 2 bases, with 9 bases between the two germline ends. The CDR3 extends over 14 amino acids. In DNA, the CDR3 is TGTGCCAGCAGTGGTGTGGGGGCTGGAAACACCATATATTTT. Translating gives CASSGVGAGNTIYF.

The J gene is TRBJ2-3, the V gene TRBV5-6, with 8 bases matching TRBD2. This CDR3 spans 15 amino acids. The ends lost 2 bases at V and 4 bases at J; junction bases unmatched: 6. Germline V gene data show CDR1 as SGHDT and CDR2 as YYEEEE. The CDR3 DNA reads as TGTGCCAGCAGCTTCCAGTTGCGGGAGGCAGATACGCAGTATTTT. Protein sequence: CASSFQLREADTQYF.

V gene TRBV7-2 combines with J gene TRBJ1-1; tentatively, D is TRBD1 (6 bases). CDR3 length equals 15 residues. Per germline, CDR1 SGHTA and CDR2 FQGNSA. Trimming shortened V by 2 bases and J by 0 bases, and 10 bases separated the two germline ends. CDR3 sequence: CASSLYQGMNTEAFF. The DNA of the CDR3 is TGTGCCAGCAGCTTATATCAGGGGATGAACACTGAAGCTTTCTTT.

This clonotype showed up just a few times. The CDR3 reads CASSQDWRRTRNSPLHF. In DNA form, the CDR3 reads TGTGCCAGCAGCCAAGATTGGAGGCGGACACGAAATTCACCCCTCCACTTT. The gene calls are TRBV3-1 and TRBJ1-6, with D maybe TRBD1 (5 bases). Germline-derived CDR1 and CDR2 are LGHDT and YNNKEL (reference sequence). With 0 bases removed from V and 7 bases from J, the gap between germline ends came to 16 bases. CDR3 size: 17 residues.

A remark on this clonotype: This is likely a read error, given that the CDR3 carries no conserved phenylalanine or tryptophan at its end. V gene TRBV5-1 combines with J gene TRBJ2-1, with TRBD2 identical over 11 bases. The ends lost 9 bases at V and 2 bases at J; junction bases unmatched: 7. The CDR3 is 15 amino acids. Germline V gives CDR1 SGHRS, CDR2 YFSETQ. Here the CDR3 reads CATATSGDAYNEQFL. DNA for the CDR3: TGCGCCACCGCGACTAGCGGGGACGCCTACAATGAGCAGTTCCTC.

In nucleotides, the CDR3 is TGTGCCAGCAGTAGGAATACGGGGGGCGCGAGGGACATTCAGTACTTC. Translation gives CASSRNTGGARDIQYF. This rearrangement joins TRBV6-2 or TRBV6-3 to TRBJ2-4; D may be TRBD2 (7 bases). The CDR3 is 16 residues long. Germline CDR1 and CDR2: MNHEY and SVGEGT. The germline V and J ends were trimmed by 5 bases and 8 bases, with 22 bases remaining between them.

The gene calls are TRBV11-2 and TRBJ1-1; TRBD1 is a possible D gene (6 bases). Germline V gene sequence: CDR1 SGHAT, CDR2 FQNNGV. V lost 5 bases to trimming and J lost 3 bases, with 10 bases between them. This CDR3 contains 13 residues. CDR3 in DNA: TGTGCCAGCAGCGAGGGACATTACACTGAAGCTTTCTTT. Its translation is CASSEGHYTEAFF.